This passage covers 9 T cell receptor beta chains from one sample sequenced in a study of cytomegalovirus exposure and HLA in healthy donors. Only in-frame clones appear in the TCRdb table, and some are missing; sequencing was by immunoSEQ multiplex PCR. Here the sample spans under 75,000 clones, 85% to 95% being singletons. The sequencing input was PBMCs. The receptors here all came from a woman aged 18-29 years in good health and CMV-seropositive.

The table lists this clone with a count of one. The rearrangement uses TRBV7-9 and TRBJ2-7, with D maybe TRBD1 (5 bases). V was trimmed by 5 bases and J by 2 bases, leaving 19 bases between them. In germline, CDR1 is SEHNR, CDR2 FQNEAQ (reference sequence). The CDR3 is 16 residues long. The CDR3: CASSKNPLDTAYEQYF. The CDR3 DNA sequence: TGTGCCAGCAGCAAAAACCCCCTGGACACGGCCTACGAGCAGTACTTC.

V is TRBV6-1 and J is TRBJ2-3; a weak D match, TRBD2 (6 bases). This CDR3 is built from 13 residues. From germline, CDR1 is MNHNS and CDR2 SASEGT. The germline V and J ends were trimmed by 4 bases and 4 bases, with 9 bases remaining between them. Here the CDR3 reads CASSGRGADTQYF. The CDR3 DNA follows: TGTGCCAGCAGTGGACGCGGGGCAGATACGCAGTATTTT.

The CDR3 sequence is CASSTIPGGIQRAFF. The DNA of the CDR3 is TGTGCCAGCAGTACCATTCCGGGAGGTATCCAACGAGCTTTCTTT. V and J are TRBV6-1 and TRBJ1-1, with D unresolved. V was cut by 5 bases and J by 10 bases, with 23 bases left in between. The CDR3 runs 15 residues. Germline loops: CDR1 MNHNS, CDR2 SASEGT.

The chain uses TRBV5-1 and TRBJ2-3; D may be TRBD2 (6 bases). Germline V gene sequence: CDR1 SGHRS, CDR2 YFSETQ. Trimming shortened V by 4 bases and J by 4 bases, and 10 bases separated the two germline ends. The CDR3 sequence is 13 residues long. CDR3 in DNA: TGCGCCAGCAGCCGGCGGGGTGCAGATACGCAGTATTTT. It is translated as CASSRRGADTQYF.

The DNA for the CDR3 is TGTGCCAGCAGCCCGGCAAGATCTAGCGGGAGGAAAACCGGGGAGCTGTTTTTT. It codes for CASSPARSSGRKTGELFF. The chain uses TRBV5-6 and TRBJ2-2; TRBD2 matches at 11 bases. J was trimmed by 5 bases and V by 4 bases; bases with no gene match: 13. CDR1 and CDR2 from the germline V gene are SGHDT and YYEEEE. The CDR3 runs 18 residues. Full variable domain (remainder filled in from reference TRBV5-6 and TRBJ2-2): DAGVTQSPTHLIKTRGQQVTLRCSPKSGHDTVSWYQQALGQGPQFIFQYYEEEERQRGNFPDRFSGHQFPNYSSELNVNALLLGDSALYLCASSPARSSGRKTGELFFGEGSRLTVL.

The chain recombines TRBV15 with TRBJ1-2, with TRBD1 matching 8 bases. J lost 4 bases, V lost 5 bases, and 12 bases had no gene match. This CDR3 spans 16 amino acids. The germline V gene has CDR1 LNHNV and CDR2 YYDKDF (reference sequence). This CDR3 is CATSGPGTGPSYGYTF. The CDR3 DNA reads TGTGCCACCAGCGGTCCAGGGACAGGCCCGTCCTATGGCTACACCTTC.

This sequence joins TRBV4-1 and TRBJ2-7, with TRBD2 matching 11 bases. CDR1 is MGHRA and CDR2 is YSYEKL in the germline V gene. V lost 4 bases and J lost 2; bases outside the gene matches: 16. The CDR3 length is 19 residues. CDR3 coding DNA: TGCGCCAGCAGCCGCGACCCTGAGGGGCTAGCGGGAGGAACCTACGAGCAGTACTTC. Translation: CASSRDPEGLAGGTYEQYF.

In the case of this clone: This CDR3 is also generated by other DNA sequences in the sample. The gene calls are TRBV27 and TRBJ2-7, with D maybe TRBD2 (5 bases). Germline assignment: CDR1 MNHEY and CDR2 SMNVEV (reference sequence). This CDR3 comprises 13 residues. V shed 3 bases and J shed 4 bases, with 10 bases lying between them. The CDR3 DNA reads TGTGCCAGCAGTTTTCTAGCTGGGTACGAGCAGTACTTC. This sequence encodes CASSFLAGYEQYF.

The chain is built from TRBV11-1 and TRBJ2-7; TRBD2 matches at 7 bases. Germline CDR1 and CDR2: SGHAT and FQDESV (reference sequence). Unmatched junction bases numbered 14, after V lost 6 bases and J lost 0 bases. The CDR3 runs to 17 residues. CDR3 amino acids: CASSRRPAGGGSYEQYF. The CDR3, as DNA: TGTGCCAGCAGTCGCCGCCCCGCCGGCGGGGGCTCCTACGAGCAGTACTTC.